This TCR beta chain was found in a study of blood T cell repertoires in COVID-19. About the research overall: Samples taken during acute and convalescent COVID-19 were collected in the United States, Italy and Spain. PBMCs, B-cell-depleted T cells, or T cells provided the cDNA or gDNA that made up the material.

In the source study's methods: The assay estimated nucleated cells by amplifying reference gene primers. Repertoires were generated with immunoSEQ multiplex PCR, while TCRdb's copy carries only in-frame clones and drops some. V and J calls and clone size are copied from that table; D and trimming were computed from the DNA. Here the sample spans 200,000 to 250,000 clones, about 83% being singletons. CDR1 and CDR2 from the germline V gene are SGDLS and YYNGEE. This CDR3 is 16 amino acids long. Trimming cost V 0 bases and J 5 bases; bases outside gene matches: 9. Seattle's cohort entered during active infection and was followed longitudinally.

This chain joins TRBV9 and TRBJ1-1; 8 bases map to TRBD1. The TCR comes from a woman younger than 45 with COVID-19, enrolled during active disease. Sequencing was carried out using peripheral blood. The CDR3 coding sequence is TGTGCCAGCAGCGTAGGCCCCGCAGGGGGCGGGACTGAAGCTTTCTTT. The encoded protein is CASSVGPAGGGTEAFF.